This T cell receptor (beta chain) was sequenced in a study of T cells in narcolepsy (dated by TCRdb to between 2018 and 2020). Regarding the research as a whole: The study enrolled patients with narcolepsy type 1 or type 2 (NT1, NT2) together with healthy control donors. The study used TCR Vbeta sequencing to track clonotypes in blood and CSF while looking for autoreactive T cells in narcolepsy patients that target self-antigens of hypocretin neurons (hypocretin, TRIB2).

The library was prepared using the immunoSEQ multiplex PCR assay. What TCRdb holds here is the immuneACCESS table cut down to in-frame rearrangements. Part of the clones is not present; checked against another copy, under half of the missing clones reflect an unresolved V gene, and the others are unexplained. This sample lists roughly 34,000 clones; about 84% were detected once. About 1.3% of the sample lies in the top ten. What the work shows at the level of the full study, not this receptor alone: Patients and controls had similar numbers of sequenced blood memory CD4+ clonotypes, with averages of approximately 40,000 in patients and 33,354 in controls. No sequences matching autoreactive T cell clones were contained in some blood memory CD4+ repertoires from patients and controls. Autoreactive clonotypes were reported to be detected serially in the blood of the same patients and of different patients, but not in the blood of healthy controls. Plots that compared CSF and blood CD4+ T cell clonotypes from the same patient highlighted HCRT-specific and TRIB2-specific autoreactive clonotypes.

Points on this clone: Its antigen remains undetermined. Nothing much larger sits one base from this clone, and base qualities are not available.

V has 7 bases trimmed and J has 5 bases trimmed; junction bases matching no gene number 18. The germline V gene (reference sequence) gives CDR1 as SGHNT and CDR2 as YYREEE. Inclusive of the bounding cysteine and phenylalanine, the CDR3 is 17 residues long. Just CDR3 DNA is preserved here, 51 bases in frame from base 1. Memory CD4+ T cells were sorted ex vivo from peripheral blood of narcolepsy patients and healthy controls for TCR Vbeta sequencing. This chain joins TRBV5-4 to TRBJ1-1, and 9 bases in between align with TRBD1. This clonotype originated in a human donor with narcolepsy. The sample taken for sequencing was CD45RA- memory CD4+ T cells from PBMCs. What the cell subset or site label conveys for this sample: memory T cells sorted ex vivo from peripheral blood. The DNA sequence is as follows: TGTGCCAGCCCGGATCATACCCCGAGGACAGGGGAAACTGAAGCTTTCTTT. Protein translation: CASPDHTPRTGETEAFF.